The 17 T cell receptor beta chains below come from one sample, sequenced in a study of shared clonotypes between healthy human individuals (dated by TCRdb to 2019 to 2021). Library creation used the immunoSEQ multiplex PCR assay. TCRdb took over this immuneACCESS table, retaining in-frame rearrangements with V and J assigned. Such tables are incomplete; in checked studies, under half of the missing clones stem from an unresolved V gene, and the remainder is unexplained. This sample has hundreds of thousands of clones in its table, and around three quarters of those were observed once. The ten largest clonotypes hold 12% of the sample. Sequencing was performed on PBMCs. These receptors were taken from a woman in her forties in good health. Some clones in this sample may be carry-over from other donors' samples.

The V call is TRBV5-6, the J call TRBJ1-1; the D is unclear. The CDR3 is 12 amino acids. Germline CDR1 is SGHDT and CDR2 is YYEEEE. Trimming left V 2 bases short and J 3 bases short, with 5 bases between. CDR3 nucleotide sequence: TGTGCCAGCAGCTTTTCGGACACTGAAGCTTTCTTT. It translates to CASSFSDTEAFF.

The V gene is TRBV6-9, the J gene TRBJ1-5; D gene ambiguous. The germline V gene encodes CDR1 MNHGY and CDR2 SVAAGI. The CDR3 is made up of 17 amino acids. V was clipped by 0 bases and J by 6 bases, with 18 bases between them. The CDR3 region is CASSYSWGVGDCQPQHF. The CDR3 DNA is TGTGCCAGCAGTTATTCTTGGGGAGTTGGGGATTGTCAGCCCCAGCATTTT.

The rearrangement uses TRBV5-1 and TRBJ2-5, with a tentative D call TRBD1 (6 bases). The length of the CDR3 is 13 residues. Germline V CDR1 and CDR2: SGHRS, YFSETQ. Deletions cut 4 bases from V and 5 bases from J, with 12 bases between. CDR3 sequence: CASSPWGRETQYF. The CDR3 bases are TGCGCCAGCAGCCCATGGGGGCGGGAGACCCAGTACTTC.

The chain carries TRBV4-3 and TRBJ1-1; D remains ambiguous. Germline V gene sequence: CDR1 LGHNA, CDR2 YSLEER. The CDR3 loop spans 15 amino acids. Between the trimmed V and J ends, which lost 4 bases and 0 bases, there was a span of 12 bases. The CDR3 loop reads CASSPRTQLNTEAFF. DNA of the CDR3: TGCGCCAGCAGCCCGAGGACCCAACTGAACACTGAAGCTTTCTTT.

The chain joins TRBV7-9 to TRBJ2-1; D unresolved. Trimming shortened V by 6 bases and J by 9 bases, and 6 bases separated the two germline ends. CDR3 length equals 10 residues. CDR1 is SEHNR and CDR2 is FQNEAQ in the germline V gene (reference sequence). The CDR3 sequence: CASSESEQFF. The CDR3 coding sequence is TGTGCCAGCAGTGAGAGTGAGCAGTTCTTC. Looking up the rest from reference TRBV7-9 and TRBJ2-1 gives the full variable domain: DTGVSQNPRHKITKRGQNVTFRCDPISEHNRLYWYRQTLGQGPEFLTYFQNEAQLEKSRLLSDRFSAERPKGSFSTLEIQRTEQGDSAMYLCASSESEQFFGPGTRLTVL.

This sequence joins TRBV5-1 and TRBJ2-2, with 8 bases fitting TRBD1. From germline, CDR1 is SGHRS and CDR2 YFSETQ. There are 15 residues in the CDR3. The junction had 10 bases not matched to a gene; V was cut back by 6 bases and J by 6 bases. The CDR3 protein is CASTRTGSFSGELFF. CDR3 coding DNA: TGCGCCAGCACCCGGACAGGGTCGTTCTCCGGGGAGCTGTTTTTT.

This clone was counted once. The chain recombines TRBV30 with TRBJ2-2; tentatively, D is TRBD2 (6 bases). Per the germline V gene, CDR1 is GTSNPN and CDR2 is SVGIG (reference sequence). This CDR3 is 16 amino acids long. V was clipped by 4 bases and J by 4 bases, with 19 bases between them. This CDR3 reads CAWKGGFWGFTGELFF. The CDR3 DNA reads TGTGCCTGGAAGGGAGGTTTCTGGGGATTCACCGGGGAGCTGTTTTTT.

The J gene is TRBJ2-1, the V gene TRBV15; D not certain. Between the trimmed V and J ends, which lost 0 bases and 0 bases, there was a span of 6 bases. CDR3 size: 15 residues. Per germline, CDR1 LNHNV and CDR2 YYDKDF (reference sequence). The CDR3 sequence: CATSRDVSSYNEQFF. The CDR3 DNA reads TGTGCCACCAGCAGAGACGTGAGCTCCTACAATGAGCAGTTCTTC.

The genes are TRBV5-5 and TRBJ1-4, with D unclear. Germline V gene lookup returns CDR1 SGHKS and CDR2 YYEKEE (reference sequence). CDR3 length: 14 amino acids. Trimming shortened V by 0 bases and J by 3 bases, and 6 bases separated the two germline ends. The chain's CDR3 is CASSLGRANEKLFF. CDR3 coding DNA: TGTGCCAGCAGCTTGGGGAGGGCTAATGAAAAACTGTTTTTT. Complete variable domain (other parts from reference TRBV5-5 and TRBJ1-4): DAGVTQSPTHLIKTRGQQVTLRCSPISGHKSVSWYQQVLGQGPQFIFQYYEKEERGRGNFPDRFSARQFPNYSSELNVNALLLGDSALYLCASSLGRANEKLFFGSGTQLSVL.

The rearrangement uses TRBV21-1 and TRBJ2-3; whether TRBD2, the table's D call, matches the DNA was not checked. TRBV21-1 is a documented pseudogene. The CDR3 has 13 amino acids. The CDR3 spells CASSLRGPDTQYF. DNA of the CDR3: TGTGCCAGCAGCTTGAGAGGGCCAGATACGCAGTATTTT.

The V and J genes are TRBV10-3 and TRBJ2-7; no definite D call. From germline, CDR1 is ENHRY and CDR2 SYGVKD. This CDR3 is built from 11 residues. V lost 1 base, J lost 6 bases, and 4 bases lay in between. The CDR3 protein is CAISEYAEQYF. The CDR3, as DNA: TGTGCCATCAGTGAGTATGCCGAGCAGTACTTC.

The chain has TRBV25-1 and TRBJ2-1; D ambiguous. V lost 10 bases and J lost 4, with 11 bases in between. This CDR3 spans 12 amino acids. CDR1 is MGHDK and CDR2 is SYGVNS in the germline V gene. For the CDR3, the DNA is TGTGCCAACAGATTGGAGTACAATGAGCAGTTCTTC. Translated, it gives CANRLEYNEQFF.

This clone turned up a few times. Other DNA sequences of this sample code for an identical CDR3. The chain combines TRBV19 with TRBJ2-1, with D possibly TRBD1 on 5 matching bases. This CDR3 contains 15 residues. Germline loops: CDR1 LNHDA, CDR2 SQIVND (reference sequence). Trimming took off 6 bases at V and 4 bases at J, with 16 bases between the two ends. The DNA for the CDR3 is TGTGCCAGTAGCAGGGATCGCGGAACTTACAATGAGCAGTTCTTC. Translation gives CASSRDRGTYNEQFF.

This sequence joins TRBV5-4 and TRBJ2-1; tentatively, D is TRBD2 (6 bases). The length of the CDR3 is 17 residues. Germline CDR1 is SGHNT and CDR2 is YYREEE (reference sequence). Trimming stripped 3 bases from V and 2 bases from J, with 18 bases between. CDR3 sequence reads: CASSSHGAGRAYNEQFF. Here the CDR3 DNA reads TGTGCCAGCAGCTCACACGGGGCGGGACGCGCCTACAATGAGCAGTTCTTC.

The CDR3 DNA reads TGTGCCAGCAGCGAACCTAGCGGGAGGTTCCATGAGCAGTTCTTC. It yields the protein CASSEPSGRFHEQFF. This rearrangement joins TRBV13 to TRBJ2-1; 11 nucleotides align to TRBD2. With 5 bases clipped from V and 8 bases from J, the junction kept 8 bases outside the gene matches. Germline CDR1 reads PRHDT; CDR2 reads FYEKMQ (reference sequence). The CDR3 is 15 amino acids.

The chain recombines TRBV5-4 with TRBJ1-2, with 7 bases aligning to TRBD1. The junction had 4 bases not matched to a gene; V was cut back by 3 bases and J by 8 bases. The germline V gene has CDR1 SGHNT and CDR2 YYREEE (reference sequence). This CDR3 spans 12 amino acids. The CDR3 is CASSSDRDGYTF. CDR3 sequence (DNA): TGTGCCAGCAGCTCCGACAGGGACGGCTACACCTTC.

This clone was detected only once. The chain combines TRBV30 with TRBJ1-1; TRBD1 aligns across 7 bases. Germline loops: CDR1 GTSNPN, CDR2 SVGIG (reference sequence). CDR3 length equals 16 residues. Trimming took 5 bases from V and 0 from J; bases not matched to a gene: 12. The CDR3: CAWEEATGLMNTEAFF. For the CDR3, the DNA is TGTGCCTGGGAGGAGGCGACAGGGCTCATGAACACTGAAGCTTTCTTT.